This T cell receptor (beta chain) emerged from a study of T cells in localized non-small cell lung cancer (dated by TCRdb to the early 2020s). With regard to the full study: Comparing tumors with uninvolved tumor-adjacent lungs, the study looked at the T cell repertoires of roughly 250 patients with early-stage NSCLC. All 240 or so NSCLC patients in the cohort were treatment-naive and had localized lung tumors that were resected. NSCLC patients had a mean age of around 66 years, and around 140 were male and 107 female. The research as a whole found: Because multi-region sequencing of the tumors was not done, intratumor heterogeneity could not be ruled out. Because of the exploratory design, TCR variables were selected using unadjusted p-values without false-discovery rate correction. Longer overall survival was associated with higher T cell density in blood, whereas shorter survival was associated with higher clonality in adjacent lung. Uninvolved tumor-adjacent lung showed the highest T cell clonality, higher than tumor, which suggests more focused antigenic responses in the uninvolved tumor-adjacent lung. A median of 57 of the top 100 tumor clones were detected in paired uninvolved adjacent lung, and 25 to 35 of these tumor clones were also found among the top 100 clones of the paired uninvolved adjacent lung.

Deletion took 6 bases off V and 6 bases off J, with a span of 12 bases between the germline ends. The germline V gene (reference sequence) yields MNHNY for CDR1 and SVGAGI for CDR2. From the cysteine through the phenylalanine, the CDR3 covers 12 amino acids. The entry retains the CDR3 DNA only, 36 bases that are in frame from base 1. TCR beta CDR3 regions were sequenced from DNA using the immunoSEQ Assay. The published analysis was carried out like this. T cell density was computed as TCR beta template counts normalized to usable DNA estimated by amplifying housekeeping genes. Richness was estimated using the preseqR package, with extrapolation to 400,000 templates for PBMC samples and to 120,000 templates for tissue samples. Clonality was calculated as one minus Pielou's evenness. Differential abundance testing on productive amino-acid clonotypes, with a minimum total count of 5 and an alpha of 0.1, was used to identify tissue-enriched TCRs. The Jaccard Index and the Morisita Overlap Index were used to measure repertoire overlap between compartments. GLIPH grouped TCR beta CDR3s together with public tetramer-defined viral CDR3s, and a viral motif had to include at least three viral sequences and also show V-gene enrichment. In its TCRdb copy, this immuneACCESS table keeps in-frame sequences only and misses some clones. Where compared with another copy, unresolved V genes explain less than half of these, and the others have no known cause. V and J calls plus clone size are reproduced from that table; the DNA served to infer D and trimming. In all, the sample holds approximately 100,000 clones, and roughly 91% of those were seen once. The top ten clonotypes cover roughly 4.3% of the sample.

Comments on this clone: Its recognized antigen is unknown. No base quality values were provided; no much bigger clone lies one nucleotide off.

At diagnosis, peripheral blood, uninvolved tumor-adjacent lung and tumor were collected and stored as a combination of fresh-frozen and FFPE material. For TCR repertoire profiling, blood samples were analyzed in the form of peripheral blood mononuclear cells. The TCR comes from a woman aged 40-70 years with stage II squamous cell lung carcinoma. The chain is assembled from TRBV6-6 and TRBJ2-7, and the D gene may be TRBD1, 5 bases matching. The sample in question was PBMCs, obtained before any cancer treatment. For the CDR3, the sequence is CASRSGLAEQYF. The nucleotide sequence reads as follows: TGTGCCAGCAGGTCAGGGTTGGCCGAGCAGTACTTC.